These 23 T cell receptor beta chains share one sample of origin, sequenced in a study of CD8+ T cells in alopecia areata. Extracted from the samples, RNA was reverse transcribed into cDNA to serve as the sequencing template. The data were produced by immunoSEQ multiplex PCR, yet TCRdb's version contains in-frame clones alone and is incomplete. The sample records hundreds of thousands of clones, about 60% being singletons. The sequences come from CD4+ T cells sorted from blood, collected at week 0. The receptors were sampled from a human donor with alopecia areata.

The V gene is TRBV2, the J gene TRBJ2-1; D gene ambiguous. Trimming shortened V by 0 bases and J by 7 bases, and 10 bases separated the two germline ends. In germline, CDR1 is SNHLY, CDR2 FYNNEI. The CDR3 is 14 residues long. The CDR3 reads CASSEARIPNEQFF. CDR3 DNA: TGTGCCAGCAGTGAAGCGAGGATCCCAAATGAGCAGTTCTTC.

The chain combines TRBV15 with TRBJ2-4, with 10 nucleotides matching TRBD2. With 4 bases clipped from V and 7 bases from J, the junction kept 4 bases outside the gene matches. The CDR3 is 14 residues long. CDR1 LNHNV and CDR2 YYDKDF come from the germline V gene (reference sequence). CDR3 DNA sequence: TGTGCCACCAGCATAAAGCGGGGGGGCAACATTCAGTACTTC. It specifies CATSIKRGGNIQYF.

This clone has just a few counts. The V and J genes are TRBV19 and TRBJ1-1; D remains ambiguous. CDR1 and CDR2 (germline): LNHDA, SQIVND (reference sequence). Trimming shortened V by 5 bases and J by 0 bases, and 7 bases separated the two germline ends. This CDR3 has 13 residues. CDR3 residues: CASSQGLNTEAFF. CDR3 nucleotide sequence: TGTGCCAGTAGTCAAGGATTGAACACTGAAGCTTTCTTT. Full variable domain (rest looked up from reference TRBV19 and TRBJ1-1): DGGITQSPKYLFRKEGQNVTLSCEQNLNHDAMYWYRQDPGQGLRLIYYSQIVNDFQKGDIAEGYSVSREKKESFPLTVTSAQKNPTAFYLCASSQGLNTEAFFGQGTRLTVV.

This chain connects TRBV30 to TRBJ1-1; no reliable D call. Trimming stripped 1 base from V and 5 bases from J, with 14 bases between. The CDR3 length is 14 residues. CDR1 GTSNPN and CDR2 SVGIG come from the germline V gene (reference sequence). For the CDR3, the DNA is TGTGCCTGGAGTGAAGTCCGGTGGGGTACTGAAGCTTTCTTT. This codes for CAWSEVRWGTEAFF.

A few counts support this clone. V is TRBV11-1 and J is TRBJ2-1; 7 bases align to TRBD2. This CDR3 has 15 amino acids. Per germline, CDR1 SGHAT and CDR2 FQDESV (reference sequence). V lost 4 bases, J lost 3 bases, and 6 bases stayed unmatched. The CDR3 DNA reads as TGTGCCAGCAGCTCTAAGGGACTATACTACAATGAGCAGTTCTTC. Translation: CASSSKGLYYNEQFF.

The gene calls are TRBV30 and TRBJ2-5; 8 nucleotides match TRBD2. Germline CDR1 GTSNPN, CDR2 SVGIG (reference sequence). The CDR3 has 15 amino acids. V dropped 3 bases and J dropped 2; count of bases not matched to a gene: 8. The CDR3 loop reads CAWSGNSGTQETQYF. CDR3 DNA: TGTGCCTGGAGCGGTAATAGCGGGACTCAAGAGACCCAGTACTTC.

CDR3 residues: CASSGLTGGAKNIQYF. The CDR3 nucleotides read TGCGCCAGCAGCGGACTGACAGGGGGAGCCAAAAACATTCAGTACTTC. The rearrangement uses TRBV4-1 and TRBJ2-4; TRBD1 matches 9 bases. The length of the CDR3 is 16 residues. Looked up from germline, CDR1 is MGHRA and CDR2 is YSYEKL. With V trimmed by 5 bases and J by 0 bases, 5 bases remained unmatched.

V and J are TRBV5-1 and TRBJ2-3; TRBD2 matches 9 bases. Germline CDR1 is SGHRS and CDR2 is YFSETQ. With V trimmed by 4 bases and J by 1 base, 7 bases remained unmatched. This CDR3 has 16 residues. CDR3 nucleotides: TGCGCCAGCAGCCCGCGGGGGGGCCGGGGCACAGATACGCAGTATTTT. It translates to CASSPRGGRGTDTQYF.

In DNA, the CDR3 is TGTGCCAGCAGCTTAGGGTTCAGGGCCGAGCAGTACTTC. Protein: CASSLGFRAEQYF. The V gene is TRBV11-3, the J gene TRBJ2-7; TRBD1 might be the D (5 bases). The V and J ends lost 1 base and 6 bases respectively, with 10 bases between them. The CDR3 length is 13 residues. Germline CDR1 SGHNT, CDR2 YENEEA.

This chain connects TRBV2 to TRBJ2-5; D assignment may be TRBD1 or TRBD2 (5 bases each). The CDR3 runs 16 residues. From germline, CDR1 is SNHLY and CDR2 FYNNEI. V lost 4 bases to trimming and J lost 2 bases, with 17 bases between them. CDR3 in amino acids: CASSGVVGRPQETQYF. In DNA form, the CDR3 reads TGTGCCAGCAGTGGGGTGGTGGGACGGCCTCAAGAGACCCAGTACTTC.

This sequence joins TRBV29-1 and TRBJ2-1; D ambiguous. Germline CDR1 is SQVTM and CDR2 is ANQGSEA. Trimming took 4 bases from V and 9 from J, leaving 7 bases between them. The CDR3 has 10 residues. The CDR3 region has the DNA TGCAGCGTTGGGGAACTTGAGCAGTTCTTC. As protein: CSVGELEQFF.

The chain is built from TRBV4-2 and TRBJ2-1; the D gene could be TRBD1 or TRBD2 (5 bases each). CDR1 and CDR2 (germline): LGHNA, YNFKEQ. V lost 1 base and J lost 8, with 27 bases in between. The CDR3 extends over 19 amino acids. CDR3 sequence reads: CASSQVSLLRGFFIDEQFF. CDR3 nucleotide sequence: TGTGCCAGCAGCCAAGTGTCCTTGTTGAGGGGCTTCTTCATCGATGAGCAGTTCTTC.

The V and J genes are TRBV11-2 and TRBJ1-2, with 10 bases lining up with TRBD1. J gave up 7 bases and V 5 bases, and 7 bases lay outside the gene matches. The CDR3 contains 14 residues. Germline CDR1 SGHAT, CDR2 FQNNGV. The CDR3 sequence: CASSPRQGAAGYTF. In DNA, the CDR3 is TGTGCCAGCAGCCCCCGACAGGGGGCCGCTGGCTACACCTTC.

This rearrangement joins TRBV7-8 to TRBJ1-1; 8 nucleotides align to TRBD1. With 5 bases clipped from V and 4 bases from J, the junction kept 6 bases outside the gene matches. CDR1 and CDR2 (germline): SGHVS, FQNEAQ. The CDR3 runs 14 residues. The CDR3 loop reads CASSQDRASTEAFF. The CDR3 DNA reads TGTGCCAGCAGCCAGGACAGGGCGAGCACTGAAGCTTTCTTT.

The V call is TRBV25-1, the J call TRBJ1-2; 9 bases fit TRBD1. The germline CDR1 and CDR2 sequences are MGHDK and SYGVNS. Trimming cost V 6 bases and J 4 bases; bases outside gene matches: 3. The CDR3 has 13 residues. CDR3 sequence: CASRETGGYGYTF. CDR3 coding DNA: TGTGCCAGCAGAGAGACAGGGGGCTATGGCTACACCTTC.

The CDR3 bases are TGCAGCGTCCTCGGGACACCCGTGAACACTGAAGCTTTCTTT. The encoded protein is CSVLGTPVNTEAFF. V gene TRBV29-1 combines with J gene TRBJ1-1, with a possible D match to TRBD1 (6 bases). The CDR3 is made up of 14 amino acids. Looked up from germline, CDR1 is SQVTM and CDR2 is ANQGSEA. V lost 6 bases to trimming and J lost 0 bases, with 14 bases between them.

The chain combines TRBV5-1 with TRBJ2-5, with 9 bases aligning to TRBD2. Per germline, CDR1 SGHRS and CDR2 YFSETQ. V lost 4 bases to trimming and J lost 5 bases; unmatched junction nucleotides: 3. CDR3 size: 13 residues. CDR3 sequence: CASSPGTSETQYF. The CDR3 DNA is TGCGCCAGCAGCCCTGGGACTAGCGAGACCCAGTACTTC.

The CDR3 loop is CASIRQGKVAGELFF. The CDR3 nucleotides are TGTGCCAGTATCCGACAGGGGAAGGTCGCCGGGGAGCTGTTTTTT. The chain has TRBV7-9 and TRBJ2-2, with TRBD1 matching 8 bases. V trimming: 9 bases; J trimming: 6 bases; junction bases outside the gene matches: 12. CDR1 SEHNR and CDR2 FQNEAQ come from the germline V gene (reference sequence). The CDR3 loop spans 15 amino acids.

The V gene is TRBV25-1, the J gene TRBJ1-5; D gene unclear. Per the germline V gene, CDR1 is MGHDK and CDR2 is SYGVNS. The CDR3 has 13 residues. V was shortened by 6 bases and J by 5 bases, with 11 bases between the two germline ends. In DNA form, the CDR3 reads TGTGCCAGCAGCCCGGACGGTTATCAGCCCCAGCATTTT. Translated, it gives CASSPDGYQPQHF.

This clone was detected only a few times. The V and J genes are TRBV25-1 and TRBJ1-1; 8 bases map to TRBD1. Germline CDR1 reads MGHDK; CDR2 reads SYGVNS. CDR3 length: 13 residues. The ends lost 7 bases at V and 6 bases at J; junction bases unmatched: 7. The CDR3 sequence: CASKLTGAPEAFF. For the CDR3, the DNA is TGTGCCAGCAAACTGACAGGGGCCCCTGAAGCTTTCTTT.

This chain uses TRBV7-9 with TRBJ1-1, with a weak D call TRBD1 (5 bases). V lost 1 base, J lost 5 bases, and 8 bases lay in between. In germline, CDR1 is SEHNR, CDR2 FQNEAQ (reference sequence). The CDR3 sequence is 13 residues long. The CDR3 loop is CASSLVEGTEAFF. The CDR3 coding sequence is TGTGCCAGCAGCTTAGTTGAGGGGACTGAAGCTTTCTTT.

The V call is TRBV29-1, the J call TRBJ1-1; TRBD1 aligns across 12 bases. CDR3 length: 13 residues. Germline V gene sequence: CDR1 SQVTM, CDR2 ANQGSEA. Trimming cost V 1 base and J 9 bases; bases outside gene matches: 3. The CDR3 nucleotides read TGCAGCGTTGAAGTCGGGACAGGGGGCCAAGCTTTCTTT. It specifies CSVEVGTGGQAFF.

In this sample, this clone turned up a few times. V usage is TRBV5-1 and J usage is TRBJ2-2; 9 nucleotides agree with TRBD2. J lost 9 bases, V lost 4 bases, and 13 bases had no gene match. Germline lookup yields CDR1 SGHRS and CDR2 YFSETQ. The CDR3 covers 16 residues. CDR3 loop: CASSDRGLAGHRELFF. The CDR3 DNA reads as TGCGCCAGCAGCGACCGAGGTCTAGCGGGACATAGGGAGCTGTTTTTT.